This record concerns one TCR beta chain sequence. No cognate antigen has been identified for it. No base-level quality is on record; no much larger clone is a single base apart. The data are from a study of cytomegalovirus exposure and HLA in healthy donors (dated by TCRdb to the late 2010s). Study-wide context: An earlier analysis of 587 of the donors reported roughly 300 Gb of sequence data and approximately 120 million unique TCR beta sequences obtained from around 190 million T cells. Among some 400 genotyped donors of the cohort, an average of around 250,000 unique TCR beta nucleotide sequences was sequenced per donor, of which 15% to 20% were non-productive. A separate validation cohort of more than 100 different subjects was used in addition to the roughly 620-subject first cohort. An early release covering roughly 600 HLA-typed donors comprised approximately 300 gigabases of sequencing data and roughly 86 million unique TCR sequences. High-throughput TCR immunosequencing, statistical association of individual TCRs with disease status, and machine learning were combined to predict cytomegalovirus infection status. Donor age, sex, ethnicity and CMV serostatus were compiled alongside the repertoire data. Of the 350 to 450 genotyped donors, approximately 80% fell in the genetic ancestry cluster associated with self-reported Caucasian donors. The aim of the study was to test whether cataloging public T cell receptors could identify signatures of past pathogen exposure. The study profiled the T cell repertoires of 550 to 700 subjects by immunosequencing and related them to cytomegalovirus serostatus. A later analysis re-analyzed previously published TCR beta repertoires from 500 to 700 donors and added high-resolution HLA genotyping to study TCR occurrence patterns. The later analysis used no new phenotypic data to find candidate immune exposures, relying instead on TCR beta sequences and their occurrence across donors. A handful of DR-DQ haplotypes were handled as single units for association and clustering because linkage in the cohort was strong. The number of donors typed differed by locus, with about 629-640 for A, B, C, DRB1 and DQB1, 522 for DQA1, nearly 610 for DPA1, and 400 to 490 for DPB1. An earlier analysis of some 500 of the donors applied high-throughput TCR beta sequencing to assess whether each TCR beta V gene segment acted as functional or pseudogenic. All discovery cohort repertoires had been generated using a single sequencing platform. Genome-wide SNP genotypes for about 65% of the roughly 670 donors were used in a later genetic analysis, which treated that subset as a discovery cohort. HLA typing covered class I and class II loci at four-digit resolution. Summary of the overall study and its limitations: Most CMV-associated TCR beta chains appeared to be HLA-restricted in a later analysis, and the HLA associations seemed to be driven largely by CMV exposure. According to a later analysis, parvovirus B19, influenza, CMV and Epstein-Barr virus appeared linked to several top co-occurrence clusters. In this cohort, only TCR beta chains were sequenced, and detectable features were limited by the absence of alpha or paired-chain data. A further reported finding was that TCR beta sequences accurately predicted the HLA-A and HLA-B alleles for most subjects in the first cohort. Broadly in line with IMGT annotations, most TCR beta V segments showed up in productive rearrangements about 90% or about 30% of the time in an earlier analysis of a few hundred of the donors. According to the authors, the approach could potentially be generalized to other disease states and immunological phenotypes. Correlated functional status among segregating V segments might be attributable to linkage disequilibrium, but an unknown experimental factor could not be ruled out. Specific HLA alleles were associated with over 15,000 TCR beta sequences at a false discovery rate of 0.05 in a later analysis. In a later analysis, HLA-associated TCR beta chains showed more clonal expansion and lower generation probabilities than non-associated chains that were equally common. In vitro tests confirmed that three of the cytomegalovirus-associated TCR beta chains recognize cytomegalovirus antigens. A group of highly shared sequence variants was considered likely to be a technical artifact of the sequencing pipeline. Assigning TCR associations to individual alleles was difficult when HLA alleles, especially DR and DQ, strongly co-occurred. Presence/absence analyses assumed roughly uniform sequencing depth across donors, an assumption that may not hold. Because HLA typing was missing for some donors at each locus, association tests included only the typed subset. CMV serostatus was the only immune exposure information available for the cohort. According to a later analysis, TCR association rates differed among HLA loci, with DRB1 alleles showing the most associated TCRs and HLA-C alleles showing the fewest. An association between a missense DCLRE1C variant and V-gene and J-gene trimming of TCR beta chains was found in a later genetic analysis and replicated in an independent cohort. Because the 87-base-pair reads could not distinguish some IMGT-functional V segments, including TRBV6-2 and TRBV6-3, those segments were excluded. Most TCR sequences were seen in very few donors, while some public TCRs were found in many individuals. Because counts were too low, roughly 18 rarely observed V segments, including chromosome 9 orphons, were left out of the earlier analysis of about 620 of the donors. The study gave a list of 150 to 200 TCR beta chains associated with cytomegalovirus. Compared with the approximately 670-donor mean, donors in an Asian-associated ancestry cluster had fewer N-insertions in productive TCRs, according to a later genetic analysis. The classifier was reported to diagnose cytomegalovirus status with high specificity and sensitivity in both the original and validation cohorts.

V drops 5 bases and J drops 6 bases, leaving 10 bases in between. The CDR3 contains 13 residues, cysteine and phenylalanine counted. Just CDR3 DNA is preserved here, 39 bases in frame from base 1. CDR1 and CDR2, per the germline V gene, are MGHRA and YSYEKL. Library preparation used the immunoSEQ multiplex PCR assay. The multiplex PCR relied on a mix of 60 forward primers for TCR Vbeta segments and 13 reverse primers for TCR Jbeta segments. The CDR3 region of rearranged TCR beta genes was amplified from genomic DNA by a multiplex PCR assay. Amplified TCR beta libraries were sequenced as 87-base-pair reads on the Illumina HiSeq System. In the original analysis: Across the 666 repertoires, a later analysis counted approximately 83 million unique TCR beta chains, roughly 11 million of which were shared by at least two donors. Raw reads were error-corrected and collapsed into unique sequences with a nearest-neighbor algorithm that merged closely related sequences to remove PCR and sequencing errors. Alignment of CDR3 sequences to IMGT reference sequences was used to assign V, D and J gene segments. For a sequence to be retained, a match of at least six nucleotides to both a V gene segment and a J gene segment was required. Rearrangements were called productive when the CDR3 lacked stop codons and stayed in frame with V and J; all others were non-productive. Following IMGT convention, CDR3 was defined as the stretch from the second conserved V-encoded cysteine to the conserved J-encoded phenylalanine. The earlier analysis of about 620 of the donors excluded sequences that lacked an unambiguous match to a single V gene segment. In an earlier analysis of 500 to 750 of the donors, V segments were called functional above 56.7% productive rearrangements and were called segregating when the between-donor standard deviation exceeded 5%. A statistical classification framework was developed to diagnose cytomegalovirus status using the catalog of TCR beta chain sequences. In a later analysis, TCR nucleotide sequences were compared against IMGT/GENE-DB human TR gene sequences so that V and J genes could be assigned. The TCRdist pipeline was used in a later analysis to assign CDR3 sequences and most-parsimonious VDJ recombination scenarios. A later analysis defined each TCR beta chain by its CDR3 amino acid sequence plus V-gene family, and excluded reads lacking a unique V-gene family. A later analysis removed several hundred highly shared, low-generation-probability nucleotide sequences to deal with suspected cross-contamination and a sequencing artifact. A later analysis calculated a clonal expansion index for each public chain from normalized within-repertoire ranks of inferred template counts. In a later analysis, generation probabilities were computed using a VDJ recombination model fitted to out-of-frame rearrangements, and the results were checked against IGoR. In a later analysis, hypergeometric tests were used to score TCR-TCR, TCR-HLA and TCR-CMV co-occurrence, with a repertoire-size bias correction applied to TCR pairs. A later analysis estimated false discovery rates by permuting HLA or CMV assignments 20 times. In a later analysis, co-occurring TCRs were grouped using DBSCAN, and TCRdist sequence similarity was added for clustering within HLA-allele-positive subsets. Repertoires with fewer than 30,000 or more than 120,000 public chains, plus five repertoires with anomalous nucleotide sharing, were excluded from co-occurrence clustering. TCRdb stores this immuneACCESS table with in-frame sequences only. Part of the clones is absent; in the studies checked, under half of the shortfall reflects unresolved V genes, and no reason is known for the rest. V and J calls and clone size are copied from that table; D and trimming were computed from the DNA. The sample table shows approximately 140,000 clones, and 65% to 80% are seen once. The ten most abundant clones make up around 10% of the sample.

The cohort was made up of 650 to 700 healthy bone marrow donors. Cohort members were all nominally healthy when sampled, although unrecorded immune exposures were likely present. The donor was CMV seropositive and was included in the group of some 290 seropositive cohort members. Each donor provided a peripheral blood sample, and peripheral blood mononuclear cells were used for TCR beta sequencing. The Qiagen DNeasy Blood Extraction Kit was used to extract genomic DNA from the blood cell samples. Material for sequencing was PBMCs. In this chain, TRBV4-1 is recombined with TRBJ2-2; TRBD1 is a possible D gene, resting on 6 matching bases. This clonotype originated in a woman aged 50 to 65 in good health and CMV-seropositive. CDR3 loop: CASSEQGPGELFF. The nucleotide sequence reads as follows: TGCGCCAGCAGCGAACAGGGTCCCGGGGAGCTGTTTTTT.